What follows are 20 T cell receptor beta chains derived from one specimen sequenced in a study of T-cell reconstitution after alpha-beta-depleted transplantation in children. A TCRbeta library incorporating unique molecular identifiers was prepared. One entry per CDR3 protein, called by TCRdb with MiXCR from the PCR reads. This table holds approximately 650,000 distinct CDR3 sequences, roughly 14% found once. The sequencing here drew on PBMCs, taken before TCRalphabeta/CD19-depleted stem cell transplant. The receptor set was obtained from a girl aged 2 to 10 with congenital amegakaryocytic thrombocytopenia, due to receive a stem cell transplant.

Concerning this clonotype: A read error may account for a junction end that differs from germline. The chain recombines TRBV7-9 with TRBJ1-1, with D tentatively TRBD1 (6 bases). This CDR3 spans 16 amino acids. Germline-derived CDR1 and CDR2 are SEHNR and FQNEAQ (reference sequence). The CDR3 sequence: CASSDDSRGPNTEAFF. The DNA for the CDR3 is TGTGCTAGCAGCGATGATAGCAGGGGCCCGAACACTGAAGCTTTCTTT.

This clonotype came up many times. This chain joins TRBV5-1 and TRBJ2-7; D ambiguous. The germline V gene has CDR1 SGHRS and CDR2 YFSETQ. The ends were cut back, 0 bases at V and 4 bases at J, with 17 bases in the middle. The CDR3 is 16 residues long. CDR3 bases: TGCGCCAGCAGCTTGGCCGTGGGGATGACTGGGTACGAGCAGTACTTC. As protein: CASSLAVGMTGYEQYF. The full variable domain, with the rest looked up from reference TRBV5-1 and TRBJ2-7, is KAGVTQTPRYLIKTRGQQVTLSCSPISGHRSVSWYQQTPGQGLQFLFEYFSETQRNKGNFPGRFSGRQFSNSRSEMNVSTLELGDSALYLCASSLAVGMTGYEQYFGPGTRLTVT.

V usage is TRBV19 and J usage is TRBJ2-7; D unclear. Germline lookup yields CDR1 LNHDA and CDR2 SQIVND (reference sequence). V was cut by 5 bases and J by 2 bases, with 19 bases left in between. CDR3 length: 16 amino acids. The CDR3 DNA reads TGTGCCAGTAGTTCCCGCTTTCGTATCGATACCTACGAGCAGTACTTC. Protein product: CASSSRFRIDTYEQYF. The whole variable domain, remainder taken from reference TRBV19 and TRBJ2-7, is DGGITQSPKYLFRKEGQNVTLSCEQNLNHDAMYWYRQDPGQGLRLIYYSQIVNDFQKGDIAEGYSVSREKKESFPLTVTSAQKNPTAFYLCASSSRFRIDTYEQYFGPGTRLTVT.

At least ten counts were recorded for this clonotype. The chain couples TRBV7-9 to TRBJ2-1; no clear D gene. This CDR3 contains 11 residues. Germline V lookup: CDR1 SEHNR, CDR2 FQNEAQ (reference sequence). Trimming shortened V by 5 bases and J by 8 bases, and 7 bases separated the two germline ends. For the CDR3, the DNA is TGTGCCAGCAGCATCCTCCATGAGCAGTTCTTC. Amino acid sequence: CASSILHEQFF.

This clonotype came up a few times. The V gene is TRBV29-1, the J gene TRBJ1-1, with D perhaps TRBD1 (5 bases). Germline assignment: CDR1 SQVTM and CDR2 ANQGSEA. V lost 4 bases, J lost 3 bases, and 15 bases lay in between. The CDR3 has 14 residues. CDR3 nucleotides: TGCAGCGTTGGGGGGTTCCCCGGGGACACTGAAGCTTTCTTT. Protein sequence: CSVGGFPGDTEAFF. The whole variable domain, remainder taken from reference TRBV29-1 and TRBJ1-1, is SAVISQKPSRDICQRGTSLTIQCQVDSQVTMMFWYRQQPGQSLTLIATANQGSEATYESGFVIDKFPISRPNLTFSTLTVSNMSPEDSSIYLCSVGGFPGDTEAFFGQGTRLTVV.

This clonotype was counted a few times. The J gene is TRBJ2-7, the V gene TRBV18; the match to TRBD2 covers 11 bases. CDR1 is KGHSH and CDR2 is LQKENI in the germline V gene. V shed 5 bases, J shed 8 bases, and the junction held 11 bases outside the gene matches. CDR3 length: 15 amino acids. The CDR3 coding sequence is TGTGCCAGCTCAACCATACTAGCGGGAGAAACGAAGCAGTACTTC. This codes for CASSTILAGETKQYF.

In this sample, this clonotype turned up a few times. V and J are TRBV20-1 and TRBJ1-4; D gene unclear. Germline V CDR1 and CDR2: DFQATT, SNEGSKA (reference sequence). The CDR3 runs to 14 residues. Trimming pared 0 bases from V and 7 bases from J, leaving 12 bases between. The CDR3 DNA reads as TGCAGTGCTAGAGATCTGAGAGACGCTGAAAAACTGTTTTTT. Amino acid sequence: CSARDLRDAEKLFF.

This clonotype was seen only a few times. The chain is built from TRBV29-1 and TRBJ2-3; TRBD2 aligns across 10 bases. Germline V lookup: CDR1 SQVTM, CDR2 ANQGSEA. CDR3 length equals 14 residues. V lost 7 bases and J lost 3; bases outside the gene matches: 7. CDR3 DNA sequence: TGCAGCGCTCAGACTAGCGGGTGGACAGATACGCAGTATTTT. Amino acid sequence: CSAQTSGWTDTQYF.

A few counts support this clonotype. CDR3 DNA sequence: TGTGCCAGCAGTTTCGGTTACACAGATACGCAGTATTTT. Its protein is CASSFGYTDTQYF. The chain recombines TRBV12-3 or TRBV12-4 with TRBJ2-3; D not certain. Trimming shortened V by 3 bases and J by 2 bases, and 6 bases separated the two germline ends. CDR3 length: 13 amino acids.

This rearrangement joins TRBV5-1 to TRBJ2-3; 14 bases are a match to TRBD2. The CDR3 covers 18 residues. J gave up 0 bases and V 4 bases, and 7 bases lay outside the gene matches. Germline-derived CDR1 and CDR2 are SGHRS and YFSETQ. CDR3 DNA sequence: TGCGCCAGCAGCCTCAGACTAGCGGGAGGGTCGAGCACAGATACGCAGTATTTT. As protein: CASSLRLAGGSSTDTQYF.

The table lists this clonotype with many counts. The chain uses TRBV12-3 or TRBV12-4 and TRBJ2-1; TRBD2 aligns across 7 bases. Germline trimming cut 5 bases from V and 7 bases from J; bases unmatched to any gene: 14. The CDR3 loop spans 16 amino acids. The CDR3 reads CASSHAQLWEGNEQFF. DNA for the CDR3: TGTGCCAGCAGTCACGCCCAGCTGTGGGAGGGTAATGAGCAGTTCTTC.

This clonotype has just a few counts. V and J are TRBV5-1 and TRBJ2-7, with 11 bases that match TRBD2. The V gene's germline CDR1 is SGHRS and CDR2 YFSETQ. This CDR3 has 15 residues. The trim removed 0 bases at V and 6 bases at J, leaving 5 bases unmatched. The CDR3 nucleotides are TGCGCCAGCAGCTTGGATACTAGCGGGAGAGCCGAGCAGTACTTC. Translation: CASSLDTSGRAEQYF.

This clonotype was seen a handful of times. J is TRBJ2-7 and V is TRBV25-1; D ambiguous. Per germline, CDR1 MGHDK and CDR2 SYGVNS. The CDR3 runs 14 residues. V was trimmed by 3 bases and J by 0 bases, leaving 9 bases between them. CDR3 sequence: CASSDLQSSYEQYF. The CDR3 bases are TGTGCCAGCAGTGACCTACAGAGCTCCTACGAGCAGTACTTC.

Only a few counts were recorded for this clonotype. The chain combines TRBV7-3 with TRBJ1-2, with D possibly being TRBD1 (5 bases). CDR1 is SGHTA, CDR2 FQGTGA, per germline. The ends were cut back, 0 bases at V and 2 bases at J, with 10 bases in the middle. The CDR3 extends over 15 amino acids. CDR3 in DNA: TGTGCCAGCAGCTTAACTGGGGACGGGAACTATGGCTACACCTTC. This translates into CASSLTGDGNYGYTF.

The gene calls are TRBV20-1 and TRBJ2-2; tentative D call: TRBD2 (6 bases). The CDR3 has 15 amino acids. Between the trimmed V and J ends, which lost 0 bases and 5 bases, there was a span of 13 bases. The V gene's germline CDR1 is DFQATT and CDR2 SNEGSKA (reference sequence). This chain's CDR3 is CSARDLGLETGELFF. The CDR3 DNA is TGCAGTGCTAGAGATTTGGGACTGGAGACCGGGGAGCTGTTTTTT.

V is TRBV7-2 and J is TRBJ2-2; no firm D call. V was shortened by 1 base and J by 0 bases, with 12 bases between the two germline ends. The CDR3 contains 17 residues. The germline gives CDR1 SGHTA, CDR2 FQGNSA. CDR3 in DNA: TGTGCCAGCAGCTTAGTCGTAGGCCATGCGAACACCGGGGAGCTGTTTTTT. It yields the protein CASSLVVGHANTGELFF. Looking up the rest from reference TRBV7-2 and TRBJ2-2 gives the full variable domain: GAGVSQSPSNKVTEKGKDVELRCDPISGHTALYWYRQSLGQGLEFLIYFQGNSAPDKSGLPSDRFSAERTGGSVSTLTIQRTQQEDSAVYLCASSLVVGHANTGELFFGEGSRLTVL.

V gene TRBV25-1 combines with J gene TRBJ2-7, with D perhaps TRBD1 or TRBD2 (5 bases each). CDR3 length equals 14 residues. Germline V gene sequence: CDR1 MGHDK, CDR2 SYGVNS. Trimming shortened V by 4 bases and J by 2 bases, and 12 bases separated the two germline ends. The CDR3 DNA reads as TGTGCCAGCAGTGTGGGGGAGAGCCCCTACGAGCAGTACTTC. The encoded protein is CASSVGESPYEQYF.

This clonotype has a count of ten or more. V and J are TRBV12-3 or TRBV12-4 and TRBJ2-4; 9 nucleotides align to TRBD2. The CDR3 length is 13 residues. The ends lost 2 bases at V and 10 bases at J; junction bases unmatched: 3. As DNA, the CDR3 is TGTGCCAGCAGTTTATTAGCGGGAGATATTCAGTACTTC. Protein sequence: CASSLLAGDIQYF.

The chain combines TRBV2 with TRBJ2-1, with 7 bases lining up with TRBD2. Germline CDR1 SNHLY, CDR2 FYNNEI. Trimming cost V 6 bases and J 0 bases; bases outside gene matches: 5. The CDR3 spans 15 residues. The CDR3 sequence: CASSEGLYSYNEQFF. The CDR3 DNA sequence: TGTGCCAGCAGCGAGGGACTATACTCCTACAATGAGCAGTTCTTC.

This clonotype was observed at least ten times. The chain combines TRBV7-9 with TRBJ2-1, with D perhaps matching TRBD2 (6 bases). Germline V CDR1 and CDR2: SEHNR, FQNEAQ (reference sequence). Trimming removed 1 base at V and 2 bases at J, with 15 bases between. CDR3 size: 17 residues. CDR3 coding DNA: TGTGCCAGCAGCTTAGTAGGCGGTCGGACTACCTACAATGAGCAGTTCTTC. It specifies CASSLVGGRTTYNEQFF.